The rows below give T cell receptor beta chains drawn from one sample of a study of T-cell memory formation after mild COVID-19. MiXCR was run by TCRdb on the 5' RACE reads, yielding one entry per CDR3 protein. The sample yields 140,000 to 150,000 distinct CDR3 sequences, less than 25% seen once. Sequenced material: PBMCs or a T cell subset sorted from them (not recorded which). These receptors were taken from an adult woman who had mild COVID-19 (a few samples of this study predate the infection). Cell type and time point are not known. Each CDR3 is given with its conserved first and last residue. A D gene is named only where the DNA matches it firmly. A row's size may be missing; if present it is once, few, many or a size class.

clone_size	j_call	v_call	d_call	cdr3_aa	cdr3_nt
few	TRBJ2-7	TRBV7-9	-	CASSLLLGSYEQYF	TGTGCCAGCAGCTTACTTCTCGGGTCCTACGAGCAGTACTTC
-	TRBJ1-2	TRBV20-1	-	CSARVAQGNYGYTF	TGCAGTGCAAGAGTGGCGCAGGGAAACTATGGCTACACCTTC
-	TRBJ2-3	TRBV7-9	TRBD2	CASSLAGGGSTDTQYF	TGTGCCAGCAGCTTAGCTGGGGGGGGGTCCACAGATACGCAGTATTTT
few	TRBJ1-1	TRBV11-2	-	CASSTRGSEAFF	TGTGCCAGCAGCACCCGGGGGTCCGAAGCTTTCTTT
-	TRBJ2-1	TRBV5-5	TRBD1	CASTESLPGTVFYNEQFF	TGTGCCAGCACCGAATCTCTACCGGGGACAGTCTTCTACAATGAGCAGTTCTTC
many	TRBJ2-5	TRBV6-6	-	CASSYSGETQYF	TGTGCCAGCAGTTACTCTGGGGAGACCCAGTACTTC
few	TRBJ2-5	TRBV4-2	TRBD2	CASSQGLAGGVSQETQYF	TGTGCCAGCAGCCAAGGACTAGCGGGGGGTGTTAGCCAAGAGACCCAGTACTTC
few	TRBJ1-6	TRBV7-9	-	CASSPSGSPLHF	TGTGCCAGCAGCCCCAGCGGCTCACCCCTCCACTTT
few	TRBJ2-7	TRBV9	-	CASSVGGAGNEQYF	TGTGCCAGCAGCGTAGGAGGGGCCGGGAACGAGCAGTACTTC
few	TRBJ2-5	TRBV5-1	-	CASNYEHLRVEETQYF	TGCGCCAGCAACTATGAGCACCTTCGGGTTGAAGAGACCCAGTACTTC
-	TRBJ2-1	TRBV12-3/TRBV12-4	-	CASTLLGIINSNEQFF	TGTGCCAGCACCCTCCTTGGCATAATCAACTCCAATGAGCAGTTCTTC
-	TRBJ2-1	TRBV7-2	-	CASRPLARGDEQFF	TGTGCCAGCAGACCTTTAGCAAGGGGTGATGAGCAGTTCTTC
-	TRBJ2-2	TRBV6-2/TRBV6-3	-	CASSVRVNTGELFF	TGTGCCAGCAGTGTGCGGGTAAACACCGGGGAGCTGTTTTTT
-	TRBJ2-1	TRBV11-2	TRBD1	CASSRGRQGTNEQFF	TGTGCCAGCAGCCGAGGGAGACAGGGAACCAATGAGCAGTTCTTC
few	TRBJ2-2	TRBV6-5	-	CASSPSDGNTGELFF	TGTGCCAGCAGTCCCTCGGACGGGAACACCGGGGAGCTGTTTTTT
many	TRBJ2-7	TRBV7-9	TRBD2	CASSLRNSGSSYEQYF	TGTGCCAGCAGCTTAAGAAATAGCGGGAGCTCCTACGAGCAGTACTTC
few	TRBJ1-6	TRBV7-7	-	CASRFSDSDSYNSPLHF	TGTGCCAGCAGATTTTCCGACAGTGACTCCTATAATTCACCCCTCCACTTT
many	TRBJ2-5	TRBV9	-	CASSPGGALVETQYF	TGTGCCAGCAGCCCTGGGGGGGCCCTAGTGGAGACCCAGTACTTC
-	TRBJ1-5	TRBV2	-	CASSDGPGGRGPQHF	TGTGCCAGCAGTGATGGACCGGGGGGGCGCGGGCCCCAGCATTTT
-	TRBJ2-1	TRBV7-2	TRBD1	CASSRNSDRVAFRLDEQFF	TGTGCCAGCAGCAGAAACTCAGACAGGGTGGCTTTTCGGTTAGATGAGCAGTTCTTC
-	TRBJ2-1	TRBV5-1	-	CASSNGYRVLNEQFF	TGCGCCAGCAGCAACGGTTACAGGGTTTTGAATGAGCAGTTCTTC
-	TRBJ2-1	TRBV12-3/TRBV12-4	TRBD2	CASSPGREGNEQFF	TGTGCCAGCAGTCCCGGGAGGGAGGGGAATGAGCAGTTCTTC
-	TRBJ2-6	TRBV13	-	CASSLAGFSGANVLTF	TGTGCCAGCAGCCTCGCAGGGTTCTCTGGGGCCAACGTCCTGACTTTC
-	TRBJ2-3	TRBV5-1	TRBD1	CASSLGQGSDTQYF	TGCGCCAGCAGCCTTGGACAGGGATCAGATACGCAGTATTTT
few	TRBJ1-1	TRBV9	-	CASSVELNTEAFF	TGTGCCAGCAGCGTAGAGTTGAACACTGAAGCTTTCTTT
many	TRBJ2-1	TRBV20-1	-	CSAPSSSSYNEQFF	TGCAGTGCTCCTAGCTCTTCCTCCTACAATGAGCAGTTCTTC
-	TRBJ2-5	TRBV25-1	-	CASSEYSQGETQYF	TGTGCCAGCAGTGAATATAGTCAAGGGGAGACCCAGTACTTC
-	TRBJ1-1	TRBV7-9	-	CASSLGRTATTLEAFF	TGTGCCAGCAGCTTAGGGCGGACAGCCACTACCCTTGAAGCTTTCTTT
few	TRBJ1-5	TRBV12-5	-	CASGLVLGGGNQPQHF	TGTGCTAGTGGTTTGGTACTAGGGGGAGGCAATCAGCCCCAGCATTTT
-	TRBJ1-2	TRBV7-2	TRBD1	CASSSGGQATFYGYTF	TGTGCCAGCAGCTCAGGAGGACAGGCGACATTCTATGGCTACACCTTC
few	TRBJ1-6	TRBV4-1	-	CASSHDGGNSPLHF	TGCGCCAGCAGCCACGACGGGGGGAATTCACCCCTCCACTTT
-	TRBJ1-1	TRBV29-1	-	CSVVGVQGRGTEAFF	TGCAGCGTTGTAGGGGTTCAGGGGCGCGGAACTGAAGCTTTCTTT
-	TRBJ2-5	TRBV7-9	TRBD1	CASSLGQGPRETQYF	TGTGCCAGCAGCCTTGGACAGGGCCCTAGGGAGACCCAGTACTTC
few	TRBJ1-2	TRBV6-5	TRBD1	CASSSGQGALGYTF	TGTGCCAGCAGTTCGGGACAGGGGGCTCTTGGCTACACCTTC
-	TRBJ2-1	TRBV12-3/TRBV12-4	TRBD1	CASSAQGAGYNEQFF	TGTGCCAGCAGTGCCCAGGGGGCTGGGTACAATGAGCAGTTCTTC
few	TRBJ1-1	TRBV29-1	-	CSVLGGRTEAFF	TGCAGCGTTCTGGGGGGACGCACTGAAGCTTTCTTT
few	TRBJ2-3	TRBV2	TRBD2	CASSELAGVTTDTQYF	TGTGCCAGCAGCGAGCTAGCGGGGGTTACCACAGATACGCAGTATTTT
-	TRBJ2-2	TRBV7-3	-	CASSWGAAGELFF	TGTGCCAGCAGCTGGGGGGCGGCCGGGGAGCTGTTTTTT
few	TRBJ2-5	TRBV7-6	-	CASSLAYRIQETQYF	TGTGCCAGCAGCTTAGCGTACCGGATACAAGAGACCCAGTACTTC
few	TRBJ2-1	TRBV7-2	-	CASSLESREQFF	TGTGCCAGCAGCTTAGAGAGCCGGGAGCAGTTCTTC
-	TRBJ1-1	TRBV6-5	-	CASSYDLMNTEAFF	TGTGCCAGCAGTTACGACCTTATGAACACTGAAGCTTTCTTT
few	TRBJ2-2	TRBV7-9	-	CASRDGTGELFF	TGTGCCAGCAGGGACGGCACCGGGGAGCTGTTTTTT
-	TRBJ1-4	TRBV7-2	TRBD1	CASSSTGAPNEKLFF	TGTGCCAGCAGCTCGACAGGGGCGCCCAATGAAAAACTGTTTTTT
-	TRBJ1-1	TRBV5-1	-	CASSLEGPTFGTEAFF	TGCGCCAGCAGCTTAGAGGGGCCCACGTTTGGCACTGAAGCTTTCTTT
few	TRBJ2-1	TRBV5-1	TRBD2	CASSLVSGRIDEQFF	TGCGCCAGCAGCTTGGTTAGCGGGAGAATCGATGAGCAGTTCTTC
-	TRBJ2-7	TRBV9	-	CASSPYAFVSGTYEQYF	TGTGCCAGCAGCCCCTATGCGTTTGTTAGCGGAACGTACGAGCAGTACTTC